The rows below give T cell receptor beta chains drawn from one sample of a study of cytomegalovirus exposure and HLA in healthy donors. Using immunoSEQ multiplex PCR, the repertoire was profiled, and TCRdb retains in-frame clones only, with some absent. Of about 160,000 clones listed, 81% are singletons. Sequencing was carried out using PBMCs. These receptors came from a man aged 45-65 years in good health and CMV-seropositive. Each CDR3 is given with its conserved first and last residue. Fields, in order: V gene, D gene, J gene, clone size, CDR3 protein, CDR3 DNA. The D gene is left open where the match is weak. Expanded clones get a size class; other rows say once, few or many, or leave the size out.

V: TRBV5-1
D: TRBD1
J: TRBJ1-1
size: once
CDR3: CASSTGQPNTEAFF
DNA: TGCGCCAGCAGCACGGGACAGCCGAACACTGAAGCTTTCTTT

V: TRBV14
D: .
J: TRBJ2-7
size: .
CDR3: CASSPRGLYSYEQYF
DNA: TGTGCCAGCAGCCCCCGGGGACTCTACTCCTACGAGCAGTACTTC

V: TRBV19
D: .
J: TRBJ1-5
size: few
CDR3: CASNNFGGSNQPQHF
DNA: TGTGCCAGTAACAACTTCGGGGGTAGCAATCAGCCCCAGCATTTT

V: TRBV7-2
D: TRBD1
J: TRBJ1-2
size: .
CDR3: CASSSRGYGYTF
DNA: TGTGCCAGCAGCTCCAGGGGGTATGGCTACACCTTC

V: TRBV6-5
D: .
J: TRBJ2-7
size: .
CDR3: CASSYSRRALSYEQYF
DNA: TGTGCCAGCAGTTATTCCAGGAGGGCCCTCTCCTACGAGCAGTACTTC

V: TRBV6-1
D: .
J: TRBJ1-2
size: .
CDR3: CASSQQGLGYGYTF
DNA: TGTGCCAGCAGTCAACAGGGTCTCGGCTATGGCTACACCTTC

V: TRBV18
D: .
J: TRBJ1-2
size: .
CDR3: CASSQSYGYTF
DNA: TGTGCCAGCTCACAGAGCTATGGCTACACCTTC

V: TRBV11-3
D: TRBD1
J: TRBJ2-1
size: medium-sized
CDR3: CASSLRGTGGNEQFF
DNA: TGTGCCAGCAGCTTAAGGGGGACAGGGGGCAATGAGCAGTTCTTC

V: TRBV6-5
D: TRBD2
J: TRBJ2-1
size: .
CDR3: CASSGTSGRRHEQFF
DNA: TGTGCCAGCAGTGGGACTAGCGGGAGGCGGCATGAGCAGTTCTTC

V: TRBV4-3
D: TRBD2
J: TRBJ2-7
size: .
CDR3: CASSRTSGNSYEQYF
DNA: TGCGCCAGCAGTCGAACTAGCGGGAACTCCTACGAGCAGTACTTC

V: TRBV10-2
D: TRBD2
J: TRBJ2-1
size: .
CDR3: CASSISGGYNEQFF
DNA: TGCGCCAGCAGCATCAGCGGGGGATACAATGAGCAGTTCTTC

V: TRBV9
D: .
J: TRBJ1-1
size: .
CDR3: CASRAGQANTEAFF
DNA: TGTGCCAGCAGGGCCGGACAAGCGAACACTGAAGCTTTCTTT

V: TRBV5-1
D: TRBD1
J: TRBJ2-3
size: .
CDR3: CASSLGGTGDTQYF
DNA: TGCGCCAGCAGCTTGGGGGGGACAGGAGATACGCAGTATTTT

V: TRBV2
D: .
J: TRBJ1-1
size: once
CDR3: CASSGGPPGEAFF
DNA: TGTGCCAGCAGTGGGGGGCCCCCTGGTGAAGCTTTCTTT

V: TRBV7-9
D: .
J: TRBJ1-4
size: once
CDR3: CASSLGSSVEKLFF
DNA: TGTGCCAGCAGCTTAGGGTCCAGTGTTGAAAAACTGTTTTTT

V: TRBV29-1
D: .
J: TRBJ1-4
size: .
CDR3: CSVGGSPNEKLFF
DNA: TGCAGCGTTGGGGGCTCCCCTAATGAAAAACTGTTTTTT

V: TRBV18
D: .
J: TRBJ1-5
size: .
CDR3: CASSPGGRHQPQHF
DNA: TGTGCCAGCTCACCAGGAGGGCGACATCAGCCCCAGCATTTT

V: TRBV6-5
D: .
J: TRBJ1-2
size: .
CDR3: CASNAPGEGYGYTF
DNA: TGTGCCAGCAACGCCCCGGGGGAGGGCTATGGCTACACCTTC

V: TRBV29-1
D: .
J: TRBJ1-2
size: .
CDR3: CSGLSGAVSYTF
DNA: TGCAGCGGACTATCAGGGGCTGTTAGCTACACCTTC

V: TRBV10-2
D: TRBD1
J: TRBJ1-2
size: .
CDR3: CAIRTGSGYTF
DNA: TGCGCCATAAGGACAGGGAGCGGCTACACCTTC

V: TRBV27
D: TRBD1
J: TRBJ2-7
size: .
CDR3: CASSSRPTGLYEQYF
DNA: TGTGCCAGCAGTTCTCGCCCGACAGGGTTGTACGAGCAGTACTTC

V: TRBV7-2
D: TRBD2
J: TRBJ2-3
size: .
CDR3: CASSDLTSGPATQYF
DNA: TGTGCCAGCAGCGACTTGACTAGCGGCCCCGCTACGCAGTATTTT

V: TRBV6-1
D: .
J: TRBJ1-2
size: once
CDR3: CASSDRGPAVYGYTF
DNA: TGTGCCAGCAGTGACAGGGGCCCGGCCGTTTATGGCTACACCTTC

V: TRBV6-5
D: TRBD1
J: TRBJ1-1
size: .
CDR3: CASGTAQRATEAFF
DNA: TGTGCCAGCGGGACAGCTCAAAGAGCCACTGAAGCTTTCTTT

V: TRBV5-1
D: TRBD1
J: TRBJ2-1
size: once
CDR3: CANPGQGLGEQFF
DNA: TGCGCCAACCCCGGACAGGGGCTCGGTGAGCAGTTCTTC

V: TRBV5-4
D: TRBD1
J: TRBJ1-4
size: .
CDR3: CASSLGQGEKLFF
DNA: TGTGCCAGCAGCTTGGGACAGGGGGAAAAACTGTTTTTT

V: TRBV7-8
D: .
J: TRBJ1-3
size: .
CDR3: CASSLRDKGSGNTIYF
DNA: TGTGCCAGCAGCCTCCGGGACAAGGGCTCTGGAAACACCATATATTTT

V: TRBV7-2
D: TRBD2
J: TRBJ2-3
size: .
CDR3: CASSLLAGGADTQYF
DNA: TGTGCCAGCAGCTTATTAGCGGGGGGAGCAGATACGCAGTATTTT

V: TRBV9
D: .
J: TRBJ1-2
size: .
CDR3: CASSVALGGYYGYTF
DNA: TGTGCCAGCAGCGTGGCCTTGGGGGGGTACTATGGCTACACCTTC

V: TRBV27
D: TRBD1
J: TRBJ1-4
size: .
CDR3: CASSLSWTQGANEKLFF
DNA: TGTGCCAGCAGTTTATCCTGGACACAGGGGGCGAATGAAAAACTGTTTTTT

V: TRBV5-4
D: .
J: TRBJ2-1
size: .
CDR3: CASSSPRDEQFF
DNA: TGTGCCAGCAGCTCCCCGAGGGATGAGCAGTTCTTC